This TCR beta chain comes out of a study of sequential checkpoint blockade in melanoma (dated by TCRdb to the late 2010s). Background for the entire study: Patients were assigned by 1:1 randomization to either first-line nivolumab followed by ipilimumab (arm A) or ipilimumab followed by nivolumab (arm B). Maintenance nivolumab was given following each of the two trial sequences. DNA from about a hundred pretreatment melanoma tumor samples underwent TCRbeta immunosequencing. For roughly 20 patients, matched tumor biopsies were taken both before treatment and at week 13, after single-agent nivolumab (arm A) or ipilimumab (arm B). About three quarters of the matched pre- and post-treatment tumor biopsy pairs came from the same lesion.

Looking up the germline V gene yields CDR1 SGHDN and CDR2 FVKESK. Trimming removed 9 bases from V and 2 bases from J; the gene matches leave 12 bases unexplained. Taken from cysteine to phenylalanine, the CDR3 has 17 residues. The sequence is cut down to CDR3 DNA, 51 bases in frame from base 1. The immunoSEQ Assay was used to immunosequence TCRbeta CDR3 regions from genomic DNA. Before high-throughput sequencing, genomic DNA was amplified using bias-controlled multiplex PCR. As for the original processing: To quantify the absolute abundance of each unique TCRbeta CDR3 region, the sequences were collapsed and filtered. Clonality, defined as 1 minus Pielou's evenness, was calculated using only productive rearrangements. Tumor T-cell fraction was calculated by normalizing TCRbeta template counts to usable DNA, which was estimated from several housekeeping genes. Clones with significantly greater frequencies in on-treatment versus baseline samples were identified using a previously published method. This immuneACCESS table, as held by TCRdb, lists in-frame sequences with V and J called but not all clones. Of the missing ones, under half trace to an unresolved V gene in checked studies; the others have no known cause. The V and J calls and clone size come from that table; D and trimming were worked out from the DNA. Here the sample has 4,000 to 6,000 clones; approximately 23% occur a single time. 8.6% of the sample is in the top ten clones.

Paper-wide results and their limitations: Tumor T-cell fraction and clonality were found to correlate with PD-L1 staining and CD8+ T-cell counts but not with mutational load. Achieving clinical benefit was about 30 times more likely for patients whose tumor T-cell fraction and clonality increased by week 13. In the nivolumab-first arm (arm A), pretreatment tumor TIL clonality was associated with response (P = .04). Larger, independent patient cohorts are needed to validate the response-prediction model that combines TCR metrics and mutation burden. Small sample sizes and reduced statistical power limited the analyses of tumor T-cell fraction within each arm.

Points on this clone: The antigen it recognizes is unknown. Within one base of it there is no much larger clone, and no base qualities were kept.

Taken with the paper, the label for treatment or condition translates to: randomized to nivolumab then ipilimumab (arm A) or the reverse (arm B). No trial patient had received prior DNA-damaging chemotherapy. CheckMate 064, a randomized, open-label phase II trial of sequential checkpoint blockade, was the source of the samples, all of which came from patients with melanoma. Genomic DNA from formalin-fixed paraffin-embedded (FFPE) tissue samples served as the input for tumor TCR sequencing. This sample comprised tumor tissue (inferred from file names), obtained from a patient given nivolumab and ipilimumab in sequence. This sequence originates from a human donor with melanoma. Here the chain combines TRBV14 and TRBJ2-1; 11 bases in between match TRBD2. The CDR3 is CASRLPGLAVAYNEQFF. The DNA is as follows: TGTGCCAGTAGACTACCGGGACTAGCGGTTGCCTACAATGAGCAGTTCTTC.